The 12 T cell receptor beta chains below were found in one sample sequenced in a study of T cell clonotyping in hematopoietic cell transplantation. Generated by immunoSEQ multiplex PCR, the TCRdb table keeps only in-frame clones and is missing some. The data show under 11,000 clones, about 92% seen once. Time point reported: recipient sample about 28 days before transplant, after cytoreduction. Sequenced material: peripheral blood mononuclear cells, taken before stem cell transplant. These receptors all come from a middle-aged woman with acute myeloid leukemia. Some clones in this sample may be carry-over from other donors' samples.

This chain joins TRBV11-2 and TRBJ2-1; D is ambiguous. Germline values: CDR1 SGHAT, CDR2 FQNNGV. Trimming removed 1 base at V and 8 bases at J, with 18 bases between. The CDR3 totals 16 residues. CDR3 sequence: CASSLGLGSTVDEQFF. DNA for the CDR3: TGTGCCAGCAGCTTAGGTCTGGGGTCTACCGTTGATGAGCAGTTCTTC.

This clone occurred once. V usage is TRBV10-3 and J usage is TRBJ1-5; D unresolved. The V end lost 4 bases, the J end lost 3 bases, and 7 bases lay between the germline ends. Germline loops: CDR1 ENHRY, CDR2 SYGVKD. CDR3 length: 13 amino acids. The CDR3 sequence is CAISALPNQPQHF. CDR3 in DNA: TGTGCCATCAGTGCCCTGCCCAATCAGCCCCAGCATTTT.

J is TRBJ1-1 and V is TRBV2; unclear D gene. The CDR3 runs 14 residues. Germline V lookup: CDR1 SNHLY, CDR2 FYNNEI. Trimming took off 4 bases at V and 6 bases at J, with 15 bases between the two ends. CDR3 nucleotide sequence: TGTGCCAGCAGTGTCCCGGGTGTTCCGGCTGAAGCTTTCTTT. This sequence encodes CASSVPGVPAEAFF.

This chain links TRBV7-2 with TRBJ2-7, with 7 positions matching TRBD2. Looked up from germline, CDR1 is SGHTA and CDR2 is FQGNSA. The CDR3 extends over 19 amino acids. J gave up 3 bases and V 5 bases, and 22 bases lay outside the gene matches. CDR3 sequence: CASSPPPSGYTFRHYEQYF. The CDR3 DNA reads as TGTGCCAGCAGCCCCCCCCCTAGCGGCTATACTTTCCGTCACTACGAGCAGTACTTC.

The chain is built from TRBV5-1 and TRBJ2-7, with 12 bases lining up with TRBD1. The V segment lost 3 bases and the J segment 7 bases; nucleotides outside the gene matches: 5. CDR1 and CDR2 from the germline V gene are SGHRS and YFSETQ. There are 14 residues in the CDR3. The CDR3 reads CASSSGTGGREQYF. DNA for the CDR3: TGCGCCAGCAGCTCCGGGACAGGGGGCCGGGAGCAGTACTTC. Full variable domain (remainder filled in from reference TRBV5-1 and TRBJ2-7): KAGVTQTPRYLIKTRGQQVTLSCSPISGHRSVSWYQQTPGQGLQFLFEYFSETQRNKGNFPGRFSGRQFSNSRSEMNVSTLELGDSALYLCASSSGTGGREQYFGPGTRLTVT.

The chain uses TRBV4-2 and TRBJ1-1, with a weak D call TRBD1 (6 bases). From germline, CDR1 is LGHNA and CDR2 YNFKEQ. The CDR3 loop spans 12 amino acids. Trimming took off 3 bases at V and 7 bases at J, with 9 bases between the two ends. The CDR3 bases are TGTGCCAGCAGCCAGGAGGGGGTTGAAGCTTTCTTT. Translating gives CASSQEGVEAFF.

The chain recombines TRBV11-1 with TRBJ2-7, with 7 positions matching TRBD1. V was pared by 6 bases and J by 2 bases, with 4 bases of the junction left unmatched. CDR3 length equals 13 residues. Germline values: CDR1 SGHAT, CDR2 FQDESV (reference sequence). CDR3: CASSWGQTYEQYF. DNA of the CDR3: TGTGCCAGCAGTTGGGGACAGACCTACGAGCAGTACTTC.

This chain uses TRBV20-1 with TRBJ2-7; D not resolved. CDR3 size: 11 residues. Per the germline V gene, CDR1 is DFQATT and CDR2 is SNEGSKA (reference sequence). V lost 4 bases and J lost 4, with 8 bases in between. CDR3 DNA: TGCAGTGCTACGGACGGGTACGAGCAGTACTTC. This codes for CSATDGYEQYF.

The chain combines TRBV2 with TRBJ1-1, with a weak D call TRBD1 (6 bases). The CDR3 loop spans 13 amino acids. Trimming took off 10 bases at V and 4 bases at J, with 16 bases between the two ends. Germline V gene data show CDR1 as SNHLY and CDR2 as FYNNEI. The CDR3 DNA follows: TGTGCCATCACAGGGTCGGAGGGCACTGAAGCTTTCTTT. Encoded protein: CAITGSEGTEAFF.

The V gene is TRBV2, the J gene TRBJ1-1; a weak D match, TRBD1 (6 bases). V dropped 1 base and J dropped 6 bases, with 9 bases sitting between them. Germline V CDR1 and CDR2: SNHLY, FYNNEI. The CDR3 sequence is 13 residues long. The CDR3 region has the DNA TGTGCCAGCAGTGAAGACAGGGATCCTGAAGCTTTCTTT. Translating gives CASSEDRDPEAFF.

The rearrangement uses TRBV2 and TRBJ1-5; D is unresolved. V lost 6 bases and J 3 bases, leaving 12 bases between the germline ends. There are 14 residues in the CDR3. In germline, CDR1 is SNHLY, CDR2 FYNNEI. This CDR3 reads CASRNSWFNQPQHF. In DNA form, the CDR3 reads TGTGCCAGCAGGAACTCATGGTTCAATCAGCCCCAGCATTTT.

V and J are TRBV29-1 and TRBJ1-2; TRBD1 matches at 8 bases. From germline, CDR1 is SQVTM and CDR2 ANQGSEA. After removal of 5 bases from V and 8 bases from J, the junction contained 10 bases not matched to a gene. The CDR3 covers 13 residues. CDR3 bases: TGCAGCGTTAAGAGGGGACAGGACTGGGGCTACACCTTC. Translating it yields CSVKRGQDWGYTF.